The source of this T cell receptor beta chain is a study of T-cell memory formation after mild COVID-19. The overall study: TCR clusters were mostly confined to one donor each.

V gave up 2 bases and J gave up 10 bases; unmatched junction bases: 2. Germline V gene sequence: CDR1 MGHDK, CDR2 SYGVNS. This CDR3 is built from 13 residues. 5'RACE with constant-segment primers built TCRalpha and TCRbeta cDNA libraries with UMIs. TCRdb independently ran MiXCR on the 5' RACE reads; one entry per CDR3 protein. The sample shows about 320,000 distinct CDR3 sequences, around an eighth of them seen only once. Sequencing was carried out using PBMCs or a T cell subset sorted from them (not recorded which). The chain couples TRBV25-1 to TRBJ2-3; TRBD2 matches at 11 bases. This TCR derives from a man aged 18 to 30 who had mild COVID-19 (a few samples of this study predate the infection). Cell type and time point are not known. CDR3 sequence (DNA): TGTGCCAGCAGTGAAGGGGGACTAGCGGCGCAGTATTTT. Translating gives CASSEGGLAAQYF.